The subject of this entry is one T cell receptor beta chain. What it binds is not known. This specimen belongs to a study of Ad26.COV2.S vaccination and SARS-CoV-2 variants. Regarding the study as a whole: Similar non-spike TCR breadth was observed in recipients of vaccine and of placebo. Total responses of T cells may have been underestimated by the analyses of TCR breadth and depth. Spike-specific TCR breadth ran higher among vaccine recipients than placebo recipients.

Treatment given: around 19 received Ad26.COV2.S at low or high dose, single or two shots; 5 received placebo; per-sample allocation not given. Day 63 following the first vaccine or placebo injection was when the samples were taken. Sequencing used immunoSEQ multiplex PCR; TCRdb keeps in-frame clones, though not all of them. The sample holds about 460,000 clones, 80% to 90% seen once. The CDR3 consists of 14 residues. Germline V CDR1 and CDR2: KGHSH, LQKENI. V lost 6 bases and J 6 bases, leaving 17 bases between the germline ends. The receptor was derived from a person aged 18-60 years who received the Ad26.COV2.S COVID-19 vaccine or a placebo. The J gene is TRBJ1-2, the V gene TRBV18; perhaps TRBD1 as D (5 bases). The sequenced sample was peripheral blood, obtained in a trial of Ad26.COV2.S vaccine versus placebo. CDR3 nucleotides: TGTGCCAGCTCGCGGCGGGAAGGGACCGATGGCTACACCTTC. It yields the protein CASSRREGTDGYTF.